Many counts were recorded for the clone carrying this TCR beta chain. The data stem from a study of T-cell reconstitution after alpha-beta-depleted transplantation in children. V was clipped by 3 bases and J by 2 bases, with 11 bases between them. Germline V gene sequence: CDR1 MNHEY, CDR2 SMNVEV (reference sequence). The CDR3 is 14 amino acids. As it was prepared, the TCRbeta library received unique molecular identifiers. TCRdb itself ran the PCR reads through MiXCR, one entry per CDR3 protein. Among hundreds of thousands of distinct CDR3 sequences listed, about an eighth were seen once. The gene calls are TRBV27 and TRBJ2-7; the D is unclear. The specimen comprised PBMCs, sampled before TCRalphabeta/CD19-depleted stem cell transplant. The sequence was obtained from a girl aged 2 to 10 with congenital amegakaryocytic thrombocytopenia, due to receive a stem cell transplant. The CDR3 DNA follows: TGTGCCAGCAGTTTCACTGTGGACCCCTACGAGCAGTACTTC. It is translated as CASSFTVDPYEQYF.